Given below is one TCR beta chain in context. Its antigen is not identified. This sample is drawn from a study of yellow fever vaccine responses in identical twins. Overall study findings and caveats: In identical twins, vaccine T cell responses appeared partly shared and partly individual.

V lost 1 base, J lost 6 bases, and 11 bases lay in between. Germline loops: CDR1 SGHRS, CDR2 YFSETQ. The CDR3 extends over 13 amino acids. TCRdb reprocessed the RT-PCR reads via MiXCR and lists one record per CDR3 protein. The sample carries about 5,000 distinct CDR3 sequences, roughly 85% recorded once. The chain couples TRBV5-1 to TRBJ2-7, with D unresolved. The receptor's source is a woman aged 18 to 35 who received the yellow fever vaccine. Sequencing used T cells from blood (PBMCs), unsorted or a sorted subset (not recorded which), obtained before or after yellow fever vaccination (not recorded which). The CDR3 loop reads CASSLSRGSEQYF. CDR3 sequence (DNA): TGCGCCAGCAGCTTGTCTCGTGGGTCCGAGCAGTACTTC.